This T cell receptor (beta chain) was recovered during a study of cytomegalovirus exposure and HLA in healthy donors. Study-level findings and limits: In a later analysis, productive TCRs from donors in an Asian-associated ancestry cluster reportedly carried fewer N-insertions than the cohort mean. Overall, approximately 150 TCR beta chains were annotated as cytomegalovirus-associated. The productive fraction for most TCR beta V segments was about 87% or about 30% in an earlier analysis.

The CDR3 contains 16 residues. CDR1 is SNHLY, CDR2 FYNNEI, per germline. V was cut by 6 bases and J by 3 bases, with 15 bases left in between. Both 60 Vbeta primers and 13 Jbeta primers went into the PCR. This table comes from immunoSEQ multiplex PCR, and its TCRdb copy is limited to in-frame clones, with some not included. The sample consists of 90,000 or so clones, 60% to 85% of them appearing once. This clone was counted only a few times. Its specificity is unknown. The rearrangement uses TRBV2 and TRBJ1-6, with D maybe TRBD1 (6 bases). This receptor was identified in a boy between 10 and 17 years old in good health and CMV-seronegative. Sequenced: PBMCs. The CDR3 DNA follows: TGTGCCAGCAGGGAAACAGGGAACATCTATAATTCACCCCTCCACTTT. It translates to CASRETGNIYNSPLHF. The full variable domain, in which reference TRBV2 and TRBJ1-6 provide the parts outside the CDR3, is EPEVTQTPSHQVTQMGQEVILRCVPISNHLYFYWYRQILGQKVEFLVSFYNNEISEKSEIFDDQFSVERPDGSNFTLKIRSTKLEDSAMYFCASRETGNIYNSPLHFGNGTRLTVT.